The rows below give T cell receptor beta chains drawn from one sample of a study of human T cells and chemical hapten exposure. MiXCR, run by TCRdb on the RACE reads, gives a single entry per CDR3 protein. The data show under 450,000 distinct CDR3 sequences, nearly 6.5% seen once. Sequencing used whole blood, obtained in connection with sensitization to the hapten diphenylcyclopropenone (DPC). Receptor source: a woman aged 18-29 years with alopecia areata. Some clones in this sample may be carry-over from other donors' samples. CDR3s include the opening cysteine and the closing phenylalanine or tryptophan.

V,CDR3
TRBV7-6,CASSLEESSYEQYF
TRBV6-6,CASRPRTSGGPDTQYF
TRBV12-3/TRBV12-4,CASSFLNYGYTF
TRBV27,CASSSFTRTGKTYTEAFF
TRBV6-2/TRBV6-3,CASSGTGGRSNQPQHF
TRBV3-1,CASSQEGLYGYTF
TRBV6-6,CASTYGSGGNQPQHF
TRBV5-1,CASSSDLPNTGELFF
TRBV5-1,CASSLELGGGTDTQYF
TRBV2,CASSLPNSPLHF
TRBV6-2/TRBV6-3,CAARDQSSYEQYF
TRBV3-1,CASSQEGRVSETQYF
TRBV20-1,CSAQTGGGYGYTF
TRBV10-3,CAISNVGSGTSTDTQYF
TRBV29-1,CSVEAGLAKNIQYF
TRBV5-1,CASSLEQGARNSPLHF
TRBV7-9,CASSLNVKETQYF
TRBV5-5,CASSGVMGHSLAKFF
TRBV3-1,CASSREASETQYF
TRBV18,CASAPGLESDTQYF
TRBV7-9,CASSLDYGVADTQYF
TRBV7-2,CASSLAVTGTGGWFPYEQYF
TRBV14,CASSRPSAQAALEGYTF
TRBV7-2,CASSLAQGVFDGYTF
TRBV27,CASSFVRGGVMGGYTF
TRBV7-9,CASSLFRGYSSGANVLTF
TRBV27,CASSLRSKGTEAFF
TRBV24-1,CATSDSLAGGETQYF
TRBV20-1,CSAGTDYGYTF
TRBV7-9,CASSTRRDRETEAFF
TRBV7-9,CASSSGRGVQETQYF
TRBV6-5,CASRKTGGHEQYF